These 27 T cell receptor beta chains share one sample of origin, sequenced in a study of cytomegalovirus exposure and HLA in healthy donors. PCR amplification relied on 60 Vbeta primers (plus 13 Jbeta primers). Repertoires were generated with immunoSEQ multiplex PCR, while TCRdb's copy carries only in-frame clones and drops some. The sample records over 150,000 clones, around 84% being singletons. Sequences were obtained from PBMCs. Source of these receptors: a boy between 2 and 10 years old in good health and CMV-seronegative.

This clone was recorded once. This chain uses TRBV7-9 with TRBJ2-5; 9 bases align to TRBD2. Near its end, the DNA agrees better with TRBJ2-7, so the J call may be wrong. Germline-derived CDR1 and CDR2 are SEHNR and FQNEAQ (reference sequence). The CDR3 consists of 15 residues. CDR3 nucleotide sequence: TGTGCCAGCAGCTCAACCCGGACTAGCGTAAACGAGCAGTACTTC. This gives the protein CASSSTRTSVNEQYF.

The V and J genes are TRBV6-5 and TRBJ2-5; TRBD2 matches at 8 bases. CDR1 and CDR2 (germline): MNHEY, SVGAGI. V was pared by 2 bases and J by 4 bases, with 6 bases of the junction left unmatched. The CDR3 covers 15 residues. This CDR3 reads CASSYDPLAGETQYF. DNA for the CDR3: TGTGCCAGCAGTTACGACCCGCTAGCGGGAGAGACCCAGTACTTC.

This chain connects TRBV5-1 to TRBJ1-6, with 7 bases that match TRBD1. This CDR3 has 15 residues. Unmatched junction bases numbered 7, after V lost 3 bases and J lost 7 bases. Germline loops: CDR1 SGHRS, CDR2 YFSETQ. Here the CDR3 reads CASSSQGVENSPLHF. CDR3 sequence (DNA): TGCGCCAGCAGCTCCCAGGGGGTGGAAAATTCACCCCTCCACTTT. Based on the CDR3 plus reference TRBV5-1 and TRBJ1-6, the full variable domain is KAGVTQTPRYLIKTRGQQVTLSCSPISGHRSVSWYQQTPGQGLQFLFEYFSETQRNKGNFPGRFSGRQFSNSRSEMNVSTLELGDSALYLCASSSQGVENSPLHFGNGTRLTVT.

The V gene is TRBV7-9, the J gene TRBJ2-2, with 7 bases lining up with TRBD2. Looked up from germline, CDR1 is SEHNR and CDR2 is FQNEAQ (reference sequence). The CDR3 sequence is 16 residues long. V was pared by 5 bases and J by 5 bases, with 11 bases of the junction left unmatched. The CDR3: CASSLWAGVGTGELFF. DNA of the CDR3: TGTGCCAGCAGCCTCTGGGCGGGAGTGGGTACCGGGGAGCTGTTTTTT.

The chain employs TRBV11-2 and TRBJ1-4, with 11 bases fitting TRBD1. CDR3 size: 14 residues. V lost 3 bases, J lost 7 bases, and 1 base stayed unmatched. Germline CDR1 reads SGHAT; CDR2 reads FQNNGV. CDR3 protein: CASSLGQGVEKLFF. The CDR3 DNA reads TGTGCCAGCAGCTTGGGACAGGGGGTTGAAAAACTGTTTTTT.

The chain recombines TRBV5-8 with TRBJ1-2; D unresolved. The CDR3 loop spans 17 amino acids. Trimming removed 0 bases at V and 7 bases at J, with 22 bases between. Germline V CDR1 and CDR2: SGHTS, YDEGEE. CDR3: CASSLEFGQKLAGGYTF. CDR3 coding DNA: TGTGCCAGCAGCTTGGAGTTTGGGCAGAAGCTAGCCGGTGGCTACACCTTC.

This sequence joins TRBV7-9 and TRBJ1-1; D may be TRBD1 (6 bases). Trimming removed 5 bases at V and 11 bases at J, with 15 bases between. Germline values: CDR1 SEHNR, CDR2 FQNEAQ (reference sequence). This CDR3 is built from 12 residues. CDR3 DNA: TGTGCCAGCAGCAAGTCACAGGGTTGGGCTTTCTTT. Translation: CASSKSQGWAFF.

The chain recombines TRBV28 with TRBJ1-5, with D maybe TRBD1 (6 bases). Germline values: CDR1 MDHEN, CDR2 SYDVKM. V dropped 3 bases and J dropped 11 bases, with 14 bases sitting between them. The CDR3 consists of 13 residues. The CDR3 DNA is TGTGCCAGCAGTTTGGGGGGGCCTGCGGCCCAGCATTTT. Its translation: CASSLGGPAAQHF.

The chain is built from TRBV10-2 and TRBJ1-5; perhaps TRBD1 as D (5 bases). V gave up 4 bases and J gave up 6 bases, with 19 bases separating them. The V gene's germline CDR1 is WSHSY and CDR2 SAAADI. The CDR3 covers 16 residues. As DNA, the CDR3 is TGCGCCAGCAGTGGGGGGGACTGGCAGGGAAGTCAGCCCCAGCATTTT. This translates into CASSGGDWQGSQPQHF.

V gene TRBV6-1 combines with J gene TRBJ2-1, with 8 positions matching TRBD2. The CDR3 is 15 residues long. The germline V gene encodes CDR1 MNHNS and CDR2 SASEGT. The V and J ends lost 4 bases and 2 bases, in that order; junction bases with no gene match: 4. The CDR3 nucleotides read TGTGCCAGCAGTGCCGAACTAGCGGCCTACAATGAGCAGTTCTTC. Translated, it gives CASSAELAAYNEQFF.

The chain employs TRBV5-4 and TRBJ2-5, with D possibly matching TRBD1 (7 bases). The CDR3 runs to 15 residues. CDR1 is SGHNT and CDR2 is YYREEE in the germline V gene (reference sequence). The V end was cut by 0 bases, the J end by 4 bases, with 13 bases between. CDR3 in amino acids: CASSLAGGPRETQYF. CDR3 in DNA: TGTGCCAGCAGCTTGGCAGGGGGGCCGCGAGAGACCCAGTACTTC.

The genes are TRBV18 and TRBJ2-2, with D perhaps matching TRBD1 (6 bases). Germline assignment: CDR1 KGHSH and CDR2 LQKENI. V shed 1 base and J shed 1 base, with 13 bases lying between them. The CDR3 covers 17 residues. The CDR3 nucleotides are TGTGCCAGCTCACCACGGAGCGTCAGGGGGAACACCGGGGAGCTGTTTTTT. It translates to CASSPRSVRGNTGELFF.

This rearrangement joins TRBV18 to TRBJ2-1, with D unclear. The CDR3 runs 14 residues. Germline assignment: CDR1 KGHSH and CDR2 LQKENI. Trimming took off 0 bases at V and 9 bases at J, with 12 bases between the two ends. The CDR3 nucleotides read TGTGCCAGCTCACCACCAACTTCCCTTGGTGAGCAGTTCTTC. Encoded protein: CASSPPTSLGEQFF.

On this clone: Without the conserved terminal phenylalanine or tryptophan, this CDR3 likely stems from a read error. The chain recombines TRBV5-1 with TRBJ2-7; TRBD2 might be the D (6 bases). Germline values: CDR1 SGHRS, CDR2 YFSETQ. This CDR3 contains 15 residues. V gave up 4 bases and J gave up 2 bases, with 16 bases separating them. CDR3 region: CASSPGAGSTYEQYL. CDR3 coding DNA: TGCGCCAGCAGCCCCGGGGCGGGATCGACCTACGAGCAGTACCTC.

This clone appeared once. J is TRBJ1-6 and V is TRBV9, with D possibly TRBD1 on 6 matching bases. This CDR3 is built from 14 residues. V gave up 4 bases and J gave up 13 bases, with 18 bases separating them. From germline, CDR1 is SGDLS and CDR2 YYNGEE. In DNA form, the CDR3 reads TGTGCCAGCAGCCCGGGGACATCGGGTTTGCCCCTCCACTTT. Translating it yields CASSPGTSGLPLHF. Full variable domain (missing parts from reference TRBV9 and TRBJ1-6): DSGVTQTPKHLITATGQRVTLRCSPRSGDLSVYWYQQSLDQGLQFLIQYYNGEERAKGNILERFSAQQFPDLHSELNLSSLELGDSALYFCASSPGTSGLPLHFGNGTRLTVT.

The CDR3 sequence: CASSLVQGGHEQYF. DNA of the CDR3: TGTGCCAGCAGCTTAGTCCAGGGCGGCCACGAGCAGTACTTC. The chain employs TRBV7-8 and TRBJ2-7; TRBD1 is a possible D gene (5 bases). V dropped 1 base and J dropped 5 bases, with 12 bases sitting between them. Germline V gene sequence: CDR1 SGHVS, CDR2 FQNEAQ. The CDR3 runs 14 residues.

The genes are TRBV5-1 and TRBJ2-7, with D possibly matching TRBD2 (6 bases). V dropped 2 bases and J dropped 5 bases, with 17 bases sitting between them. CDR1 is SGHRS and CDR2 is YFSETQ in the germline V gene. This CDR3 comprises 15 residues. CDR3 bases: TGCGCCAGCAGCTTCAGGGACGGGGGTACGAACGAGCAGTACTTC. It yields the protein CASSFRDGGTNEQYF.

The V gene is TRBV28, the J gene TRBJ2-7; 13 bases fit TRBD2. This CDR3 spans 16 amino acids. Germline loops: CDR1 MDHEN, CDR2 SYDVKM. V shed 7 bases, J shed 5 bases, and the junction held 11 bases outside the gene matches. CDR3 nucleotide sequence: TGTGCCAGCACCGTAAGGACTAGCGGGAGTACCAACGAGCAGTACTTC. It encodes CASTVRTSGSTNEQYF.

This clone appeared a single time. The chain employs TRBV11-2 and TRBJ2-1, with D perhaps TRBD2 (6 bases). Trimming cost V 5 bases and J 7 bases, with 15 bases left between them. This CDR3 is 14 amino acids long. Germline V gene data show CDR1 as SGHAT and CDR2 as FQNNGV. CDR3: CASSPLAGRNEQFF. The CDR3 DNA sequence: TGTGCCAGCAGCCCCTTGGCAGGGAGGAATGAGCAGTTCTTC.

This chain connects TRBV7-8 to TRBJ2-1, with unresolved D. The CDR3 length is 12 residues. The germline V gene encodes CDR1 SGHVS and CDR2 FQNEAQ. V was shortened by 5 bases and J by 6 bases, with 8 bases between the two germline ends. The CDR3 here is CASSPPGNEQFF. The CDR3 bases are TGTGCCAGCAGCCCCCCGGGCAATGAGCAGTTCTTC.

Points on this clone: Mismatch with germline at one junction end may stem from a read error. The chain combines TRBV7-9 with TRBJ2-3; D not resolved. The CDR3 has 13 amino acids. Germline lookup yields CDR1 SEHNR and CDR2 FQNEAQ (reference sequence). CDR3 loop: CSSSLWPQDTQYF. The DNA for the CDR3 is TGTTCCAGCAGCTTATGGCCACAGGATACGCAGTATTTT.

This rearrangement joins TRBV5-1 to TRBJ1-4; 7 bases are a match to TRBD1. Germline V lookup: CDR1 SGHRS, CDR2 YFSETQ. CDR3 size: 16 residues. V was clipped by 0 bases and J by 7 bases; unmatched bases: 9. The CDR3 nucleotides read TGCGCCAGCAGCTTGGAAAACCGACAGGGCAGTGAAAAACTGTTTTTT. It yields the protein CASSLENRQGSEKLFF.

The chain is built from TRBV5-1 and TRBJ2-5; 9 bases are shared with TRBD2. The CDR3 extends over 16 amino acids. With V trimmed by 0 bases and J by 5 bases, 8 bases remained unmatched. The germline V gene encodes CDR1 SGHRS and CDR2 YFSETQ. In DNA form, the CDR3 reads TGCGCCAGCAGCTTGGAAGGTAGCGGGGGTGGGGAGACCCAGTACTTC. This sequence encodes CASSLEGSGGGETQYF.

The chain recombines TRBV5-4 with TRBJ2-7; 7 bases are a match to TRBD1. Germline CDR1 is SGHNT and CDR2 is YYREEE (reference sequence). The CDR3 has 15 amino acids. Germline trimming cut 0 bases from V and 0 bases from J; bases unmatched to any gene: 3. The CDR3, as DNA: TGTGCCAGCAGCTTGGGGGGACAGAGCTCCTACGAGCAGTACGTC. Encoded protein: CASSLGGQSSYEQYV.

CDR3 nucleotides: TGTGCCAGCGCGGAGTGGAGCAATCAGCCCCAGCATTTT. Residues: CASAEWSNQPQHF. The V gene is TRBV6-1, the J gene TRBJ1-5; D gene ambiguous. Germline CDR1 reads MNHNS; CDR2 reads SASEGT. V was pared by 8 bases and J by 1 base, with 9 bases between. The CDR3 loop spans 13 amino acids.

The CDR3 DNA is TGTGCCAGCAGCCAGGGGAACGGCTATGGCTACACCTTC. Residues: CASSQGNGYGYTF. The rearrangement links TRBV5-4 to TRBJ1-2; D might be TRBD1 (6 bases). Germline V gene sequence: CDR1 SGHNT, CDR2 YYREEE (reference sequence). Trimming stripped 4 bases from V and 4 bases from J, with 11 bases between. The CDR3 runs 13 residues.

This rearrangement joins TRBV2 to TRBJ1-2; TRBD1 matches 9 bases. V gave up 1 base and J gave up 7 bases; unmatched junction bases: 7. Per the germline V gene, CDR1 is SNHLY and CDR2 is FYNNEI. This CDR3 is 15 amino acids long. The CDR3 nucleotides are TGTGCCAGCAGTGAAGGGGGACAGGGAACTACTGGCTACACCTTC. Amino acids: CASSEGGQGTTGYTF.